This is a list of T cell receptor beta chains from one sample in a study of blood T cell repertoires in COVID-19. Method: immunoSEQ multiplex PCR; TCRdb's copy keeps in-frame clones and lacks some. The sample includes almost 200,000 clones, roughly 90% seen only once; the top ten take around 8.9%. The sequenced material came from PBMCs or T cells enriched from blood (not recorded which). The receptor set was obtained from a woman aged 18-30 years who had recovered from COVID-19. The CDR3 runs from the conserved cysteine through the conserved F or W. The D gene is left open where the match is weak. Some rows mark clone size as missing; the rest say once, few, many or name a class of expanded clone.

d_gene	abundance	v_gene	j_gene	CDR3nt	CDR3aa
-	-	TRBV21-1	TRBJ2-7	TGTGCCAAACCCCCCAGGCCAGGGCGTCACGAGCAGTACTTC	CAKPPRPGRHEQYF
-	-	TRBV9	TRBJ1-1	TGTGCCAGCAGCGCGGAAGGGAGGGTGAACACTGAAGCTTTCTTT	CASSAEGRVNTEAFF
-	once	TRBV28	TRBJ2-7	TGTGCCAGCAGGCGACAGCTCCCTTCCTACGAGCAGTACTTC	CASRRQLPSYEQYF
TRBD1	-	TRBV28	TRBJ1-1	TGTGCCAGCAGCCGAATTGGACAGGGTGGCACTGAAGCTTTCTTT	CASSRIGQGGTEAFF
TRBD2	-	TRBV2	TRBJ2-2	TGTGCCAGCAGTGGAGCACCGGGGGGCACCGGGGAGCTGTTTTTT	CASSGAPGGTGELFF
-	-	TRBV11-1	TRBJ1-1	TGTGCCAGCAGCCTCGCCGCGGGTGATATGAACACTGAAGCTTTCTTT	CASSLAAGDMNTEAFF
-	-	TRBV4-1	TRBJ2-3	TGCGCCAGCAGCCAATCCAACAGGGAGATAGATACGCAGTATTTT	CASSQSNREIDTQYF
TRBD1	-	TRBV5-1	TRBJ1-3	TGCGCCAGCAGCTTGGACAGGGGATATGGAAACACCATATATTTT	CASSLDRGYGNTIYF
TRBD2	-	TRBV5-1	TRBJ2-5	TGCGCCAGCAGCTCTGGGCAGACTAGCGGGGTTGAGACCCAGTACTTC	CASSSGQTSGVETQYF
TRBD2	-	TRBV5-1	TRBJ2-2	TGCGCCAGCAGCGAAGGACTAGCGGGACCCAACACCGGGGAGCTGTTTTTT	CASSEGLAGPNTGELFF
TRBD1	few	TRBV19	TRBJ2-7	TGTGCCAGTAGGGCAGGGGGTACCACCTACGAGCAGTACTTC	CASRAGGTTYEQYF
-	-	TRBV6-5	TRBJ2-6	TGTGCCAGCACCCAAAGGGAGACTGGGGCCAACGTCCTGACTTTC	CASTQRETGANVLTF
TRBD1	-	TRBV11-2	TRBJ1-3	TGTGCCAGCAGCTCTGACAGGGGGACTGGAAACACCATATATTTT	CASSSDRGTGNTIYF
TRBD2	-	TRBV2	TRBJ2-5	TGTGCCAGCAGTGAACCCCGGACTAGCCAAGAGACCCAGTACTTC	CASSEPRTSQETQYF
-	-	TRBV30	TRBJ1-3	TGTGCCTGGAGTGTTCCAGGACTCTCTGGAAACACCATATATTTT	CAWSVPGLSGNTIYF
TRBD1	-	TRBV5-1	TRBJ2-3	TGCGCCAGCAGCTGGCCGGGACAGGTCACAGATACGCAGTATTTT	CASSWPGQVTDTQYF
TRBD1	-	TRBV5-1	TRBJ2-3	TGCGCCACCACGACAGGGTTAAGCACAGATACGCAGTATTTT	CATTTGLSTDTQYF
TRBD1	-	TRBV27	TRBJ1-4	TGTGCCAGCAGTTCACGCCCCCCCGGGACAGGGCCGGGAAAAGTGTTTTTT	CASSSRPPGTGPGKVFF
TRBD1	-	TRBV10-2	TRBJ2-1	TGCGCCAGCAGGGATACCACAGGGGGGAATGAGCAGTTCTTC	CASRDTTGGNEQFF
TRBD1	-	TRBV19	TRBJ1-4	TGTGCCAGCGGACAGGGCGGTAATGAAAAACTGTTTTTT	CASGQGGNEKLFF
-	-	TRBV12-5	TRBJ1-6	TGTGCTAGTGGTATGCAGCAGGGAGGTTTCTATAATTCACCCCTCCACTTT	CASGMQQGGFYNSPLHF
-	-	TRBV19	TRBJ1-1	TGTGCCAGTAGTATTCAAGGAGGGTGGAACACTGAAGCTTTCTTT	CASSIQGGWNTEAFF
TRBD1	-	TRBV28	TRBJ2-7	TGTGCCAGCAGCTATCCGGGACAGGGAGGGAACGAGCAGTACTTC	CASSYPGQGGNEQYF
-	-	TRBV28	TRBJ2-3	TGTGCCAGCAGTCCCGGCACAGATACGCAGTATTTT	CASSPGTDTQYF
-	few	TRBV30	TRBJ2-1	TGTGCCTGGAGTGTACCTGGTAGGGGGGGGCCGTACAATGAGCAGTTCTTC	CAWSVPGRGGPYNEQFF
-	-	TRBV10-2	TRBJ1-1	TGCGCCAGCAGGGGGTTTACAGGGCAAGGGAACACTGAAGCTTTCTTT	CASRGFTGQGNTEAFF
-	-	TRBV19	TRBJ1-5	TGTGCCAGTGGAGAGAGCTACTATCAGCCCCAGCATTTT	CASGESYYQPQHF
-	-	TRBV6-5	TRBJ1-2	TGTGCCAGCAGACCGTTACCTAGCGCTAACTATGGCTACACCTTC	CASRPLPSANYGYTF
TRBD1	once	TRBV6-5	TRBJ1-1	TGTGCCAGCAGTTATTACGACAGGGGCTACACTGAAGCTTTCTTT	CASSYYDRGYTEAFF
-	-	TRBV19	TRBJ1-6	TGTGCCAGTAGAGATCAGGGGATTAATTCACCCCTCCACTTT	CASRDQGINSPLHF
-	-	TRBV28	TRBJ1-1	TGTGCCAGCAGTTTAGGGGCAGCGAGTGAAGCTTTCTTT	CASSLGAASEAFF
-	-	TRBV21-1	TRBJ2-7	TGTGCCAGCAGCAAAACCGGGACTCTAGGCACCTACGAGCAGTACTTC	CASSKTGTLGTYEQYF
-	once	TRBV5-6	TRBJ1-1	TGTGCCAGCAGCTTGGCGTCGGGGGTGGGCACTGAAGCTTTCTTT	CASSLASGVGTEAFF
-	-	TRBV3-1/TRBV3-2	TRBJ1-1	TGTGCCAGCAGCCGGGGGGGTACGAACACTGAAGCTTTCTTT	CASSRGGTNTEAFF
-	-	TRBV7-9	TRBJ1-3	TGTGCCAGCAGCTCCTCTTTAGGGGGTTCTGGAAACACCATATATTTT	CASSSSLGGSGNTIYF
TRBD1	-	TRBV5-1	TRBJ1-6	TGCGCCAGCAGCTCGGGACAGACGAATTCACCCCTCCACTTT	CASSSGQTNSPLHF
-	-	TRBV5-1	TRBJ2-5	TGCGCCAGCAGCTTGTTGAGGGGGGAGACCCAGTACTTC	CASSLLRGETQYF
TRBD1	-	TRBV5-1	TRBJ2-7	TGCGCCAGCAGCTTGGTACAGGGGGCCTACGAGCAGTACTTC	CASSLVQGAYEQYF
-	-	TRBV9	TRBJ2-3	TGTGCCAGCAGCTCAGGATCTCCCAAAGCCACAGATACGCAGTATTTT	CASSSGSPKATDTQYF
-	-	TRBV2	TRBJ1-1	TGTGCCAGCACCCGCGGGGAAGCTTTCTTT	CASTRGEAFF
TRBD2	few	TRBV4-2	TRBJ2-1	TGTGCCAGCAGCCAAGATTCAGCTAGCGGGGGTAATGAGCAGTTCTTC	CASSQDSASGGNEQFF
-	-	TRBV12-5	TRBJ2-7	TGTGCTAGTGGCAAGACAACCTACGAGCAGTACTTC	CASGKTTYEQYF
TRBD1	-	TRBV5-1	TRBJ2-1	TGCGCCAGCAGGTTGACAGGGATTTACAATGAGCAGTTCTTC	CASRLTGIYNEQFF
-	-	TRBV20-1	TRBJ1-1	TGCAGTGCTAGTGCAGGCGGGGACACTGAAGCTTTCTTT	CSASAGGDTEAFF
TRBD1	few	TRBV10-3	TRBJ2-1	TGTGCCATCAGCACGGGACAGGGAAATGAGCAGTTCTTC	CAISTGQGNEQFF
-	-	TRBV18	TRBJ2-5	TGTGCCAGCTCCCCCGCAGCGACTAAAGAGACCCAGTACTTC	CASSPAATKETQYF
-	-	TRBV6-6	TRBJ2-2	TGTGCCAGCAGTCCCGACTGGTCGCGAGTTGGCACCGGGGAGCTGTTTTTT	CASSPDWSRVGTGELFF
-	-	TRBV5-1	TRBJ1-2	TGCGCCAGCAGCTTGGAGGGGAACGCTGGTACCTATGGCTACACCTTC	CASSLEGNAGTYGYTF
TRBD1	-	TRBV5-1	TRBJ2-2	TGCGCCAGCAGCTCAATTACAGGGGGCCCGTACACCGGGGAGCTGTTTTTT	CASSSITGGPYTGELFF
-	-	TRBV9	TRBJ2-7	TGTGCCAGCAGCGCCACAGGGTCCGAGCAGTACTTC	CASSATGSEQYF
-	-	TRBV4-1	TRBJ2-7	TGCGCCAGCAGCCAACCCCATTCCTACGAGCAGTACTTC	CASSQPHSYEQYF